This TCR beta chain was found in a study of memory CD4+ T cells and cytomegalovirus serostatus. Profiled with immunoSEQ multiplex PCR; TCRdb holds only in-frame clones, not every one. The sample shows some 59,000 clones, approximately 85% of them seen only once. The sort gate was single viable CD3+CD4+CD8-CD45RO+ cells for memory CD4+ T cells. Germline V gives CDR1 MNHEY, CDR2 SVGAGI. Trimming removed 7 bases from V and 2 bases from J; junction bases left unmatched: 7. The CDR3 loop spans 14 amino acids. The TCR comes from an adult in good health and CMV-seronegative. This chain joins TRBV6-5 and TRBJ1-1; 7 bases are shared with TRBD1. The sequencing input was memory CD4+ T cells from blood. CDR3 protein: CASTPGGGNTEAFF. For the CDR3, the DNA is TGTGCCAGCACTCCAGGGGGGGGAAACACTGAAGCTTTCTTT.